Given below is one TCR beta chain in context. The clone's antigen remains unknown. No much larger clonotype is one base removed from it; base qualities were not supplied. The junction shows trimming of 6 bases on V and 6 bases on J, and the gene matches do not reach 11 bases of it. The cysteine opens and the phenylalanine closes a CDR3 of 14 amino acids. Just the 42-base CDR3 DNA is kept, in frame starting at base 1. As encoded in the germline V gene, CDR1 is MDHEN while CDR2 is SYDVKM. The data are from a study of T cells in Graves' hyperthyroidism and ophthalmopathy (dated 2019 in TCRdb). About the full investigation: Peripheral blood was collected at initial diagnosis, before any treatment. After sampling, hyperthyroidism patients received methimazole starting at 30 mg daily, and ophthalmopathy patients received high-dose intravenous methylprednisolone. The 100 discovery patients were randomly split 7:3 into training and test sets. To identify distinguishing TCR V-J signatures, a discovery cohort of 95 to 100 patients was used, comprising 40 to 45 with Graves' ophthalmopathy and approximately 57 with stable Graves' hyperthyroidism. Thyroid tissue and blood T-cell repertoires from roughly six Graves' hyperthyroidism patients were also compared in the study. The paper reports TCR Vbeta CDR3 sequencing of over 120 peripheral blood samples: some 44 ophthalmopathy, under 85 hyperthyroidism and around 17 progressor patients. Prospective prediction of ophthalmopathy was tested in an independent validation cohort consisting of under 20 hyperthyroidism patients and about 17 patients who later progressed to ophthalmopathy.

The TCR beta CDR3 regions were amplified from RNA transcripts. For the first round of RT-PCR on the TCR CDR3, the HTBI primer set was used together with the Qiagen OneStep RT-PCR kit. A second multiplex PCR round built the libraries, followed by size selection and purification. The libraries were sequenced on an Illumina HiSeq2000 using paired-end 100 bp reads. The authors' pipeline ran thus. SOAPnuke was used to process the raw data, with reads discarded if the reads contained adapters or uncalled bases, had a mean Phred below 15, or lacked an exact constant-primer or identifier match. High-quality paired reads were merged with COPE v1.2.5, and unique nucleotide sequences were defined as clonotypes. MiTCR v1.1 was used to align the clonotypes against IMGT TRBV, TRBD and TRBJ reference segments. The analysis included only V-J combinations with a frequency above 0.0001, which together covered over 98% of the repertoires. The TCS score was defined as the ratio of F50 (clonal expansion) to E x V (chaos), calculated using BLOSUM62-based TCRdist between CDR3 peptides within each V-J. Welch's t-statistics and random forest reduced around 550 V-J features to about 12, which were used in a naive Bayes classifier (R e1071). TCRdb itself trimmed the public reads at Q25 with fastp, ran MiXCR and retained productive beta chains. Entries are consolidated by CDR3 protein sequence, retaining the most common genes and DNA. In this record, the V and J calls reflect TCRdb's handling and not the investigators' own analysis. The sample table contains about 420,000 distinct CDR3 sequences; only one count was recorded for about a sixth of them. Of the sample, less than 15% falls within the top ten clones.

What the research found in general, with its limitations: In validation, progression to ophthalmopathy was predicted by the model with more than 65% sensitivity and roughly 76% specificity, a median of 6.5 months before onset. Sample size was not statistically predetermined, and investigators were not blinded to group allocation. Most expanded thyroid clonotypes (frequency above 0.001) were also detected in blood, a finding suggesting that blood repertoires may reflect thyroid immune responses. A model built on a 13 V-J signature distinguished ophthalmopathy from stable hyperthyroidism, reaching approximately 89% sensitivity and about 81% specificity in cross-validation and 80%/75% in testing.

Graves' hyperthyroidism was defined as stable when no progression to ophthalmopathy occurred over 18 months of follow-up. Hyperthyroidism patients were newly diagnosed, with disease duration under 2 months, and aged 18 to 65 years. Any patient with an uncontrolled infection, another autoimmune disease, pregnancy or lactation was excluded. Clinical symptoms, serum thyroxine and TRAb, thyroid ultrasound, and orbital computed tomography formed the basis for the diagnoses. PBMCs were isolated from about 9.1 ml of fresh peripheral blood by Ficoll-Paque density gradient centrifugation. Trizol reagent was used to extract total RNA, and RNA quality was then checked on an Agilent 2100 Bioanalyzer.

The rearranged chain carries TRBV28 and TRBJ2-7, and 7 junctional nucleotides match TRBD1. Sequencing input: blood. The clonotype comes from a woman between 18 and 29 years old with Graves' hyperthyroidism. The CDR3 reads as follows: CASSPTGELSEQYF. The DNA sequence is given as TGTGCCAGCAGCCCAACAGGGGAGTTGTCCGAGCAGTACTTC.